Listed below are T cell receptor beta chains from one sample, sequenced in a study of T cell responses to AZD1222 COVID-19 vaccine. Data came from immunoSEQ multiplex PCR; TCRdb stores just in-frame clones and leaves some out. The table shows about 100,000 clones, with 90% to 95% occurring only once. The sample was peripheral blood, taken on day 0 of AZD1222 vaccination. These receptors were collected from an adult in good health. Each CDR3 is given with its conserved first and last residue. D genes are given only for firm matches.

CASRPNQRGVEAFF,TRBV7-2,NA,TRBJ1-1
CASSVATVGNTIYF,TRBV9,NA,TRBJ1-3
CASSKGDLRLSTDTQYF,TRBV3-1/TRBV3-2,NA,TRBJ2-3
CASSLNQGNNSPLHF,TRBV5-1,NA,TRBJ1-6
CASSVGWDYLTPTDTQYF,TRBV7-6,TRBD2,TRBJ2-3
CASSLSLAAYNEQFF,TRBV5-1,TRBD2,TRBJ2-1
CASSLEGPGAGGLNNEQFF,TRBV7-8,TRBD2,TRBJ2-1
CASSTRGGPETQYF,TRBV21-1,NA,TRBJ2-5
CASSQERDRYYEQYF,TRBV4-1,TRBD1,TRBJ2-7
CASSYSGGLQRTDTQYF,TRBV6-2/TRBV6-3,TRBD2,TRBJ2-3
CASDRGLTDTQYF,TRBV2,TRBD1,TRBJ2-3
CATSRDSVWGTGALFYGYTF,TRBV15,TRBD1,TRBJ1-2
CASSQVGGAGNSPLHF,TRBV19,NA,TRBJ1-6
CASSPKGGGYEQYF,TRBV7-3,TRBD2,TRBJ2-7
CASSYSGGQTGELFF,TRBV6-2/TRBV6-3,NA,TRBJ2-2
CASSLGGVMNTEAFF,TRBV5-8,NA,TRBJ1-1
CASSLGQGLGYGYTF,TRBV7-9,TRBD1,TRBJ1-2
CASSLRTGLSYEQYF,TRBV7-2,NA,TRBJ2-7
CAWSRWGGKNTEAFF,TRBV30,NA,TRBJ1-1
CASSPKSDNSPLHF,TRBV18,NA,TRBJ1-6
CASSLGVNTGELFF,TRBV11-2,NA,TRBJ2-2
CASSAHSGGGTDTQYF,TRBV6-2/TRBV6-3,TRBD2,TRBJ2-3
CASSQTLDDNSPLHF,TRBV3-1/TRBV3-2,NA,TRBJ1-6
CSVEELRNEQFF,TRBV29-1,NA,TRBJ2-1
CASSIWGLNTEAFF,TRBV19,NA,TRBJ1-1
CASSLALDWSPLHF,TRBV7-2,NA,TRBJ1-6
CASSLSGGRAGELFF,TRBV7-2,TRBD1,TRBJ2-2
CASSQGRGRREQYF,TRBV4-3,NA,TRBJ2-7
CASSSQGWNEKLFF,TRBV7-9,NA,TRBJ1-4
CASSVDGWLRREAFF,TRBV9,NA,TRBJ1-1
CASSYTVNTEAFF,TRBV6-2/TRBV6-3,NA,TRBJ1-1
CASSITGIAETQYF,TRBV19,NA,TRBJ2-5
CASSPVVATNEKLFF,TRBV6-5,NA,TRBJ1-4
CASGLVGRSGEKLFF,TRBV12-5,NA,TRBJ1-4
CASGEGLNTEAFF,TRBV19,NA,TRBJ1-1
CASSTSSTGTGEGEKLFF,TRBV4-1,TRBD1,TRBJ1-4
CASSQDRSYGYTF,TRBV4-1,NA,TRBJ1-2
CSVQGGQTEAFF,TRBV29-1,NA,TRBJ1-1
CASGLVTQGAPLFNQPQHF,TRBV12-5,TRBD1,TRBJ1-5
CASSNHGGAEAFF,TRBV5-1,NA,TRBJ1-1
CASSLEKGVEAFF,TRBV7-9,NA,TRBJ1-1
CASSQVVGGGYEQYF,TRBV4-3,TRBD2,TRBJ2-7
CASRYNEQFF,TRBV2,NA,TRBJ2-1
CASSQDRQMGGSNEQFF,TRBV3-1/TRBV3-2,TRBD2,TRBJ2-1
CASSLAGALTSYGYTF,TRBV7-2,NA,TRBJ1-2
CASSLMSPQETQYF,TRBV5-1,NA,TRBJ2-5
CASSLTTGQANTEAFF,TRBV14,TRBD1,TRBJ1-1
CASSPRHQETQYF,TRBV6-6,NA,TRBJ2-5
CASSWGTGGTGNTIYF,TRBV5-6,TRBD1,TRBJ1-3
CASSKLRGGNTIYF,TRBV21-1,NA,TRBJ1-3
CASSILGGEAGELFF,TRBV19,NA,TRBJ2-2